These 19 T cell receptor beta chains originate from one sample sequenced in a study of CD8+ T cells in alopecia areata. Cells that came from pooled cutaneous lymph nodes were sorted using CD4, CD8alpha, NKG2D, NKG2ACE and other markers. Extraction of RNA preceded its reverse transcription into cDNA, which served as the sequencing template. Generated by immunoSEQ multiplex PCR, the TCRdb table keeps only in-frame clones and is missing some. Altogether more than 250,000 clones were found in the sample, and no singletons occur. Material for sequencing was CD4+ T cells sorted from a lymph node. These receptors originate from a C3H/HeJ mouse with alopecia areata. MHC haplotype of the strain: H2-k.

This clone has only a few counts. Genes and germline are mouse. The read comes to an end 4 residues before the CDR3 does, leaving the germline J gene to fill in the end. Additional DNA sequences in this sample encode the identical CDR3. The V call is TRBV1, the J call TRBJ2-5; D is unresolved. The V and J ends lost 0 bases and 1 base respectively, with 5 bases between them. The CDR3 consists of 14 residues. Germline V CDR1 and CDR2: NSQYPW, LRSPGD (reference sequence). This CDR3 reads CTCSADQDQDTQYF. The sequenced CDR3 bases are TGCACCTGCAGTGCAGATCAGGACCAAGAC.

This clone has a handful of counts. Gene names follow the mouse nomenclature. The covered CDR3 bases are TGTGCCAGCAGTAGAGGGACAGGGTGGGCT. It codes for CASSRGTGWA. The CDR3 in full is CASSRGTGWAEQFF. The rearrangement joins TRBV19 to TRBJ2-1; 9 nucleotides align to TRBD1. The CDR3 end falls 4 residues outside the read, so it is completed with the germline J gene. The CDR3 has 14 amino acids. Germline V lookup: CDR1 FNHDT, CDR2 SITEND (reference sequence).

This clone was counted between two and nine times. Genes and germline come from the mouse. The read ends 4 residues before the CDR3 terminus; that terminus is restored from the germline J gene. The chain combines TRBV19 with TRBJ2-5, with 11 bases fitting TRBD2. The germline gives CDR1 FNHDT, CDR2 SITEND (reference sequence). This CDR3 spans 16 amino acids. With V trimmed by 4 bases and J by 0 bases, 4 bases remained unmatched. CDR3 bases read: TGTGCCAGCAGTCCGACTGGGGGGGATAACCAAGAC. It specifies CASSPTGGDNQD. The CDR3 as a whole reads CASSPTGGDNQDTQYF.

In its sample, this clone was seen many times. The gene names given are mouse names. The read terminates 4 residues before the CDR3 end, so the remaining end is supplied by the germline J gene. The genes are TRBV13-3 and TRBJ2-2, with D maybe TRBD1 (6 bases). The CDR3 contains 15 residues. Germline V gene data show CDR1 as NNHDY and CDR2 as SYVADS. The germline V and J ends were trimmed by 4 bases and 0 bases, with 10 bases remaining between them. The sequenced CDR3 bases are TGTGCCAGCAGTAGGGACAAACCAAACACCGGG. It specifies CASSRDKPNTG. The CDR3, in full, reads CASSRDKPNTGQLYF. Together with reference TRBV13-3 and TRBJ2-2, the CDR3 gives the full variable domain: EAAVTQSPRSKVAVTGGKVTLSCHQTNNHDYMYWYRQDTGHGLRLIHYSYVADSTEKGDIPDGYKASRPSQENFSLILELASLSQTAVYFCASSRDKPNTGQLYFGEGSKLTVL.

Comment on this clone: A much larger clone is a single base away; this may be a read error. Gene names refer to mouse genes. The sequence runs out 4 residues before the end of the CDR3; the remainder is reconstructed from the germline J gene. The chain has TRBV13-3 and TRBJ1-2; D remains unclear. Germline V gives CDR1 NNHDY, CDR2 SYVADS. There are 13 residues in the CDR3. Trimming pared 5 bases from V and 0 bases from J, leaving 8 bases between. CDR3 DNA (partial): TGTGCCAGCAGGGAGACAACAAACTCC. Its protein is CASRETTNS. The entire CDR3 protein is CASRETTNSDYTF.

To note about this clone: The germline and genes are mouse ones. The CDR3 is cut off 4 residues early in the read; its end comes from the germline J gene. This sequence joins TRBV13-1 and TRBJ2-1, with 11 bases fitting TRBD1. J lost 1 base, V lost 3 bases, and 3 bases had no gene match. The CDR3 is made up of 16 amino acids. Germline loops: CDR1 NSHNY, CDR2 SYGAGN. The DNA read from the CDR3 is TGTGCCAGCAGTGGCAGGGACAGGGGGAACTATGCT. Translation gives CASSGRDRGNYA. Given in full, the CDR3 is CASSGRDRGNYAEQFF.

This clone appeared a few times. Gene and germline names: mouse. Sequencing ends 4 residues short of the CDR3 end; the germline J gene provides the rest. The chain couples TRBV19 to TRBJ1-2, with a possible D match to TRBD1 (5 bases). With 2 bases removed from V and 2 bases from J, the gap between germline ends came to 13 bases. The CDR3 has 15 residues. Germline lookup yields CDR1 FNHDT and CDR2 SITEND (reference sequence). The CDR3 region is CASSIMRGGNSDYTF. CDR3 bases read: TGTGCCAGCAGTATCATGAGGGGAGGGAACTCC. Filled out from reference TRBV19 and TRBJ1-2, the complete variable domain reads GGIITQTPKFLIGQEGQKLTLKCQQNFNHDTMYWYRQDSGKGLRLIYYSITENDLQKGDLSEGYDASREKKSSFSLTVTSAQKNEMAVFLCASSIMRGGNSDYTFGSGTRLLVI.

At least ten counts were recorded for this clone. Gene names are the mouse ones. The read is 4 residues too short to cover the CDR3 end, so that end is filled in from the germline J gene. This chain links TRBV17 with TRBJ2-5; TRBD1 matches at 9 bases. Germline CDR1 MNHDT, CDR2 YYDKIL. CDR3 size: 15 residues. CDR3 DNA (partial): TGTGCTAGCAGTAGGAGGGGACAGGGTGGGGAC. Translating it yields CASSRRGQGGD. The complete CDR3 sequence is CASSRRGQGGDTQYF.

The sample holds a few counts of this clone. Gene names and germline match the mouse. The read falls 4 residues short of the CDR3 end, and the missing part is taken from the germline J gene. This chain connects TRBV19 to TRBJ2-7, with 7 bases identical to TRBD1. V was pared by 5 bases and J by 0 bases, with 5 bases of the junction left unmatched. The CDR3 has 14 amino acids. CDR1 is FNHDT, CDR2 SITEND, per germline (reference sequence). CDR3 residues: CASSPNRGSYEQYF. The DNA read from the CDR3 is TGTGCCAGCAGCCCTAACAGGGGCTCCTAT.

This clone occurred a few times. The gene symbols are mouse symbols. The CDR3 extends 4 residues past the end of the read, so its final part is completed from the germline J gene. The chain joins TRBV1 to TRBJ2-2; possible D gene TRBD2, 6 bases. This CDR3 region has 16 residues. Trimming pared 0 bases from V and 1 base from J, leaving 9 bases between. CDR1 and CDR2 (germline): NSQYPW, LRSPGD (reference sequence). The CDR3: CTCSADLGINTGQLYF. The sequenced part of the CDR3 DNA is TGCACCTGCAGTGCAGACCTGGGGATAAACACCGGG.

This clone was recorded a few times. Here the gene names and germline are mouse. The read ends 3 residues early relative to the CDR3; the germline J gene fills the gap. The chain joins TRBV31 to TRBJ1-6; maybe TRBD1 (6 bases). TRBJ1-6 is an open reading frame whose function is uncertain. The CDR3 spans 16 residues. Trimming removed 0 bases from V and 3 bases from J, with 12 bases in between. CDR1 GKSSPN and CDR2 SITVG come from the germline V gene. CDR3 bases read: TGTGCCTGGAGTCTAGGGGGGGACGGCTATAATTCGCCC. It is translated as CAWSLGGDGYNSP. The CDR3 reads in full as CAWSLGGDGYNSPLYF.

This clone was counted between two and nine times. Gene and germline names: mouse. The sequenced fragment ends 4 residues before the CDR3 boundary, so the rest is inferred from the germline J gene. The chain carries TRBV31 and TRBJ2-1, with 10 bases that match TRBD1. CDR1 and CDR2 (germline): GKSSPN, SITVG. The V segment lost 4 bases and the J segment 5 bases; nucleotides outside the gene matches: 5. The CDR3 has 14 amino acids. The CDR3 region is CAWTRDRGNAEQFF. CDR3 DNA (partial): TGTGCCTGGACAAGGGACAGGGGAAATGCT.

As regards this clone: Mouse gene names and germline throughout. The read terminates 4 residues before the CDR3 end, so the remaining end is supplied by the germline J gene. This chain connects TRBV5 to TRBJ2-3, with 14 bases that match TRBD2. Germline V lookup: CDR1 LGHNA, CDR2 YNLKQL (reference sequence). Trimming at V came to 4 bases and at J to 0 bases, leaving 6 bases not matched to a gene. CDR3 length: 18 amino acids. The CDR3 loop is CASSRRDWGGASAETLYF. The CDR3 bases that were read are TGTGCCAGCAGCCGCCGGGACTGGGGGGGCGCAAGTGCAGAA.

This clone was counted only a few times. Genes and germline are mouse. The read gets to within 4 residues of the CDR3 end, and the germline J gene fills in the rest. The V and J genes are TRBV1 and TRBJ2-4, with TRBD1 identical over 7 bases. Germline V gene data show CDR1 as NSQYPW and CDR2 as LRSPGD (reference sequence). The CDR3 totals 15 residues. With 4 bases clipped from V and 1 base from J, the junction kept 5 bases outside the gene matches. Incomplete CDR3 DNA: TGCACCTGCAGTGGACAGGGCGGGGGTCAAAAC. Encoded protein: CTCSGQGGGQN. The whole CDR3 is CTCSGQGGGQNTLYF.

This clone was seen more than once but under ten times. All gene names here are mouse names. The CDR3 is cut off 4 residues early in the read; its end comes from the germline J gene. Other DNA variants within this sample encode the same CDR3. The genes are TRBV1 and TRBJ2-5; a possible D gene is TRBD1 (5 bases). This CDR3 comprises 12 residues. Germline V gives CDR1 NSQYPW, CDR2 LRSPGD (reference sequence). The CDR3 is CTCSAPGDTQYF. CDR3 bases read: TGCACCTGCAGTGCACCAGGGGAC.

In this sample, this clone turned up a few times. Germline and genes here are mouse. The read terminates 4 residues before the CDR3 end, so the remaining end is supplied by the germline J gene. The chain couples TRBV13-2 to TRBJ2-3, with 7 nucleotides matching TRBD1. The V and J ends lost 1 base and 0 bases, in that order; junction bases with no gene match: 5. CDR1 is NNHNN and CDR2 is SYGAGS in the germline V gene (reference sequence). The CDR3 loop spans 16 amino acids. The CDR3 sequence: CASGDPGQTSAETLYF. The covered CDR3 bases are TGTGCCAGCGGTGATCCGGGACAGACTAGTGCAGAA.

Worth noting for this clone: Germline and genes: mouse. Read sequence stops 4 residues before the CDR3 end, and the germline J gene provides the missing end. This sequence joins TRBV13-1 and TRBJ2-3, with D possibly TRBD2 on 7 matching bases. Germline V gene sequence: CDR1 NSHNY, CDR2 SYGAGN. Trimming took 1 base from V and 2 from J, leaving 11 bases between them. The CDR3 is made up of 15 amino acids. The CDR3 reads CASSDSGGDAETLYF. The CDR3 DNA, read in part, is TGTGCCAGCAGTGATTCGGGGGGCGATGCAGAA.

A few counts support this clone. The gene names here belong to mouse. The CDR3 extends 4 residues past the end of the read, so its final part is completed from the germline J gene. This chain connects TRBV13-2 to TRBJ1-2; no definite D call. Germline lookup yields CDR1 NNHNN and CDR2 SYGAGS (reference sequence). Deletions cut 0 bases from V and 0 bases from J, with 6 bases between. CDR3 length: 14 residues. Partial CDR3 DNA: TGTGCCAGCGGTGATGCATGGGCAAACTCC. This sequence encodes CASGDAWANS. The whole CDR3 protein reads CASGDAWANSDYTF.

This clone was seen more than once but under ten times. Mouse gene names and germline throughout. Other nucleotide sequences from this sample produce the same CDR3. The chain's CDR3 is CASGTGGYNYAEQFF. Incomplete CDR3 DNA: TGTGCCAGCGGCACTGGGGGTTATAACTATGCT. The chain recombines TRBV13-2 with TRBJ2-1, with 8 nucleotides matching TRBD2. The read ends 4 residues shy of where the CDR3 ends; the end is completed using the germline J gene. Germline CDR1 is NNHNN and CDR2 is SYGAGS (reference sequence). This CDR3 is 15 amino acids long. After removal of 5 bases from V and 0 bases from J, the junction contained 4 bases not matched to a gene.